A single sample is the source of the 9 T cell receptor beta chains below, sequenced in a study of T cells in Graves' hyperthyroidism and ophthalmopathy. TCR beta CDR3 regions were amplified from RNA. RT-PCR in the first round (using the HTBI primer set) targeted the TCR CDR3. TCRdb processed the multiplex PCR reads anew with MiXCR; each CDR3 protein has one entry. The sample contains around 250,000 distinct CDR3 sequences, more than 12% of which appear only once. The sequenced material came from blood. These receptors were obtained from a woman between 40 and 55 years old with Graves' hyperthyroidism that later progressed to Graves' ophthalmopathy.

The table lists this clonotype with many counts. One end of the junction is discordant with germline, which a read error may explain. The V call is TRBV7-7, the J call TRBJ2-3; D is unclear. CDR1 and CDR2 from the germline V gene are SSHAT and FNYEAQ (reference sequence). The CDR3 sequence is 15 residues long. The CDR3 sequence is CASSLGLGSTDTQYF. CDR3 nucleotides: TGTGCTAGCAGCTTAGGTCTGGGTAGCACAGATACGCAGTATTTT.

In this sample, this clonotype turned up once. This sequence may be a read error, since a much larger clone differs from it by one base. The J gene is TRBJ1-5, the V gene TRBV12-3 or TRBV12-4; no clear D gene. This CDR3 is built from 12 residues. The CDR3 loop is CTSSLGVYPQHF. CDR3 in DNA: TGTACCAGCAGTCTGGGTGTTTATCCCCAGCATTTT.

The chain has TRBV6-2 or TRBV6-3 and TRBJ2-4; D is perhaps TRBD2 (6 bases). The CDR3 contains 16 residues. V was pared by 3 bases and J by 1 base, with 13 bases between. From germline, CDR1 is MNHEY and CDR2 SVGEGT. The CDR3 nucleotides read TGTGCCAGCAGTTATTACGGCGGGAACGCCAAAAACATTCAGTACTTC. Translating it yields CASSYYGGNAKNIQYF.

Ten or more counts support this clonotype. The CDR3 coding sequence is TGCAGTGCTACCCGCCCGAACACTGAAGCTTTCTTT. It yields the protein CSATRPNTEAFF. The V call is TRBV20-1, the J call TRBJ1-1; D is uncertain. Germline V gene lookup returns CDR1 DFQATT and CDR2 SNEGSKA (reference sequence). There are 12 residues in the CDR3. V shed 4 bases and J shed 1 base, with 7 bases lying between them.

This clonotype was observed a handful of times. The V gene is TRBV4-2, the J gene TRBJ2-7, with TRBD2 matching 9 bases. The CDR3 runs to 16 residues. J lost 3 bases, V lost 0 bases, and 6 bases had no gene match. Germline-derived CDR1 and CDR2 are LGHNA and YNFKEQ. The CDR3 region has the DNA TGTGCCAGCAGCCAAGATGCTAGCGGGACTTTCTACGAGCAGTACTTC. Residues: CASSQDASGTFYEQYF.

This clonotype showed up many times. The chain combines TRBV20-1 with TRBJ1-5; D is ambiguous. CDR1 and CDR2 from the germline V gene are DFQATT and SNEGSKA (reference sequence). CDR3 length equals 14 residues. The CDR3 region has the DNA TGCAGCGCTGAGAACATTTATAGCAATCAGCCCCAGCATTTT. Amino acid sequence: CSAENIYSNQPQHF.

This clonotype has a count of ten or more. The CDR3 loop is CASSYRRLGGRGNQPQHF. The CDR3 coding sequence is TGTGCCAGCAGTTACAGGAGGTTAGGGGGGCGAGGGAATCAGCCCCAGCATTTT. This chain links TRBV12-3 or TRBV12-4 with TRBJ1-5; D may be TRBD1 (6 bases). The CDR3 extends over 18 amino acids. V dropped 4 bases and J dropped 4 bases, with 23 bases sitting between them.

This CDR3 is CASSLDGLPDDNEQFF. Here the CDR3 DNA reads TGTGCCAGCAGCTTAGATGGTCTACCAGATGACAATGAGCAGTTCTTC. The genes are TRBV7-6 and TRBJ2-1; no definite D call. CDR3 size: 16 residues. The germline V gene encodes CDR1 SGHVS and CDR2 FNYEAQ. Trimming took off 1 base at V and 5 bases at J, with 15 bases between the two ends.

This clonotype was detected ten times or more. The chain carries TRBV5-1 and TRBJ2-1; D is possibly TRBD2 (6 bases). Germline CDR1 reads SGHRS; CDR2 reads YFSETQ. The CDR3 runs to 13 residues. Trimming took 3 bases from V and 3 from J, leaving 7 bases between them. The CDR3 DNA sequence: TGCGCCAGCAGCTGGGGACTCTACAATGAGCAGTTCTTC. Translated: CASSWGLYNEQFF. Full variable domain (missing parts from reference TRBV5-1 and TRBJ2-1): KAGVTQTPRYLIKTRGQQVTLSCSPISGHRSVSWYQQTPGQGLQFLFEYFSETQRNKGNFPGRFSGRQFSNSRSEMNVSTLELGDSALYLCASSWGLYNEQFFGPGTRLTVL.